Listed below are T cell receptor beta chains from one sample, sequenced in a study of regulatory T cells in long-lasting Graves disease. In TCRdb, the multiplex PCR reads were re-called with MiXCR into one record per CDR3 protein. The sample has 400,000 to 450,000 distinct CDR3 sequences, under 15% seen once. The data also belong to a second study, concerning T cells in Graves' hyperthyroidism and ophthalmopathy.

The input for sequencing was peripheral blood mononuclear cells (PBMCs), taken at new diagnosis, from a patient treated with antithyroid drugs. The receptors come from a woman in her 30s with Graves disease. CDR3s leave out the opening cysteine and the closing phenylalanine or tryptophan. The D gene is left open where the match is weak.

cdr3_aa v_call d_call j_call
ASSTLAQLNLATNEKLF TRBV19 - TRBJ1-4
ASSLNVAGEAGGPMADTQY TRBV7-3 TRBD2 TRBJ2-3
ASTLELRRGYAF TRBV6-2/TRBV6-3 - TRBJ1-1
ASSGPGLPGTDTQY TRBV5-6 TRBD2 TRBJ2-3
ASSRQGAEYEQY TRBV5-1 TRBD1 TRBJ2-7
ASSPRENQPQH TRBV18 - TRBJ1-5
ASRNIAGNTIY TRBV25-1 - TRBJ1-3
ASRGTAYGAWGQF TRBV19 TRBD1 TRBJ2-1
SAKKSGRASEQY TRBV20-1 TRBD2 TRBJ2-7
ASRTPGQDGDTIY TRBV19 TRBD1 TRBJ1-3
ATRTDSDNQPQH TRBV6-1 - TRBJ1-5
ASSRDLKLTEAF TRBV3-1 - TRBJ1-1
ASSFTSGSAEQY TRBV12-3/TRBV12-4 TRBD2 TRBJ2-7
ASSLIQGGGTEAF TRBV19 - TRBJ1-1
ASKFTFGNEQF TRBV19 - TRBJ2-1
ASSEASATPHEQF TRBV6-2/TRBV6-3 - TRBJ2-1
ATSSTGGSNQPQH TRBV24-1 - TRBJ1-5
ASIGGGVGYAF TRBV25-1 - TRBJ1-1
ASRDPGRHQPQH TRBV2 - TRBJ1-5
ASSLASGRRETQY TRBV12-3/TRBV12-4 TRBD2 TRBJ2-5
ATSDPSSYEQY TRBV24-1 - TRBJ2-7
AWSVKNLGTYSNQPQH TRBV30 - TRBJ1-5
ASSEEVAGVYNEQF TRBV6-1 TRBD2 TRBJ2-1
SARDPASGYYNEQF TRBV20-1 TRBD2 TRBJ2-1
ASRDPGPVETQY TRBV4-1 - TRBJ2-5
ASSHLHRETQY TRBV4-1 - TRBJ2-5
ASSPSTGRNQPQH TRBV18 - TRBJ1-5
ASRALGREVNEQF TRBV6-1 - TRBJ2-1
SATDNEQF TRBV20-1 - TRBJ2-1
ASSLNDNEKLF TRBV9 - TRBJ1-4
ASSSKTSRTFYNEQF TRBV6-2/TRBV6-3 - TRBJ2-1
SARSLTGGLDEQY TRBV20-1 - TRBJ2-7
SARDPTAGYT TRBV20-1 - TRBJ1-2
ASSLLAPSYNEQF TRBV28 - TRBJ2-1
ASSPRKGATEAF TRBV7-3 TRBD1 TRBJ1-1
ASSLTSPRSNEQF TRBV28 - TRBJ2-1
ASSLEAGNTGELF TRBV11-1 - TRBJ2-2
ASSAGGNEQF TRBV9 - TRBJ2-1
ASSLSTRQSDNEQF TRBV7-3 - TRBJ2-1
ASSVGTSARTDTQY TRBV9 TRBD2 TRBJ2-3
ASSLISGDSRRSYNEQF TRBV7-3 - TRBJ2-1